Sequencing of this TCR beta chain was carried out in a study of blood T cell repertoires in COVID-19. Clones were sequenced by immunoSEQ multiplex PCR, and TCRdb holds only the in-frame ones, with some missing. The sample lists 50,000 to 65,000 clones; about 83% were seen once. This CDR3 contains 14 residues. Germline-derived CDR1 and CDR2 are SGHNT and YENEEA. Trimming removed 1 base from V and 6 bases from J, with 9 bases in between. The chain joins TRBV11-3 to TRBJ2-2; D is uncertain. Sequenced sample: peripheral blood. The receptor was isolated from a man aged 40-49 years with active COVID-19. The chain's CDR3 is CASSLAGVAGELFF. CDR3 bases: TGTGCCAGCAGCTTAGCAGGCGTTGCCGGGGAGCTGTTTTTT.